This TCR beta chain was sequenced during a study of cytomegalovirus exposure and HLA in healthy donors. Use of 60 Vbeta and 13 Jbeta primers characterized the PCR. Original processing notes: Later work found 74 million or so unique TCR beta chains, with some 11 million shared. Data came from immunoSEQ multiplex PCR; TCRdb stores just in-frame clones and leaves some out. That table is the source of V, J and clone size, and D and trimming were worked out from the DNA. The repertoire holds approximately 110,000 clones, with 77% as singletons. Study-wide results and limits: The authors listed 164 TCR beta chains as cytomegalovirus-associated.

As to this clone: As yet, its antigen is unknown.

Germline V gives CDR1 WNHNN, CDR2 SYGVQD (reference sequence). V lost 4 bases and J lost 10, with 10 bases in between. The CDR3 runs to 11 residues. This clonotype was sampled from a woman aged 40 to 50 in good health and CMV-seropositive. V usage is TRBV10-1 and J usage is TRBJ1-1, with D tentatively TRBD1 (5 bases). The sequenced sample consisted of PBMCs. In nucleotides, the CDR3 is TGCGCCAGCAGTGCGGGGGGAAGAGCTTTCTTT. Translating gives CASSAGGRAFF.